This entry is about one T cell receptor beta chain. The sample is drawn from a study of blood T cells in healthy people across ages. Unmatched junction bases numbered 5, after V lost 7 bases and J lost 7 bases. This CDR3 is built from 13 residues. Germline-derived CDR1 and CDR2 are SEHNR and FQNEAQ (reference sequence). Through a sample-barcoded 5' primer and a J-beta primer mix, a second PCR was run for roughly 6 to 11 cycles. All samples gave at least 3 million CDR3-containing paired-end reads. From the 5' RACE reads, TCRdb called clonotypes with MiXCR, one entry per CDR3 protein. The repertoire includes 1.5 million to 2 million distinct CDR3 sequences, about 39% of them detected once, and more than 20% sits in the top ten.

The source material was blood. The chain carries TRBV7-9 and TRBJ2-1; 9 bases fit TRBD2. The TCR was taken from a human donor in good health. The DNA for the CDR3 is TGTGCCAGCATCATAGCGGGGGTAAATGAGCAGTTCTTC. Translated, it gives CASIIAGVNEQFF.